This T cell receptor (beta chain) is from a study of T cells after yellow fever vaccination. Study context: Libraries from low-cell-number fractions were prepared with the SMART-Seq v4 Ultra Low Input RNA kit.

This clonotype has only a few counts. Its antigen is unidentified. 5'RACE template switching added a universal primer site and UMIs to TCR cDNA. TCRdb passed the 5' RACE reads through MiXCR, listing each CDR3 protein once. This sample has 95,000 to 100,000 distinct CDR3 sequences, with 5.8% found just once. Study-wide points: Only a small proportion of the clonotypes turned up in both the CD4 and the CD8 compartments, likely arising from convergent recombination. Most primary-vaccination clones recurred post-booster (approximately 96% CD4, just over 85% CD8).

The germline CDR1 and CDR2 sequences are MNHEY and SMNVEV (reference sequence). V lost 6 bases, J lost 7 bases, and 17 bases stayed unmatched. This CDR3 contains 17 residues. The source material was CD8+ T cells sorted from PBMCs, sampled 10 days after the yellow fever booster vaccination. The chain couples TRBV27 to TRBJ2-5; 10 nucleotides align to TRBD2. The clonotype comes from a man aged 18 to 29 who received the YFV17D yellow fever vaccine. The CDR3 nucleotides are TGTGCCAGCAGCATCTCCGGCGGTAGCGGGGGGCGGCGGACCCAGTACTTC. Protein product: CASSISGGSGGRRTQYF.